Presented here are 25 T cell receptor beta chains from one specimen sequenced in a study of long-term antiretroviral therapy in people with HIV. Sequencing used immunoSEQ v3.0 at survey level. Data came from immunoSEQ multiplex PCR; TCRdb stores just in-frame clones and leaves some out. This sample has approximately 32,000 clones; around 82% occur once, and the top ten carry 7.9%. The sequencing here drew on unsorted PBMCs, taken 0.4 years before starting antiretroviral therapy. The receptors here all came from a man aged 18 to 30 with HIV.

A few counts support this clone. The genes are TRBV11-2 and TRBJ2-7; no reliable D call. V was trimmed by 1 base and J by 3 bases, leaving 4 bases between them. The CDR3 runs 12 residues. Germline lookup yields CDR1 SGHAT and CDR2 FQNNGV. CDR3 DNA sequence: TGTGCCAGCAGCTTAGGGTTCTACGAGCAGTACTTC. The encoded protein is CASSLGFYEQYF.

This clone was seen a single time. The V and J genes are TRBV7-3 and TRBJ2-7; D call uncertain. The CDR3 contains 15 residues. The germline V and J ends were trimmed by 5 bases and 0 bases, with 14 bases remaining between them. In germline, CDR1 is SGHTA, CDR2 FQGTGA. This CDR3 reads CASSPDLSPSYEQYF. The CDR3 bases are TGTGCCAGCAGCCCGGATCTTTCCCCCTCCTACGAGCAGTACTTC.

The CDR3 loop reads CAISAGTSGPSYEQYF. The CDR3 nucleotides read TGTGCCATCAGTGCCGGGACTAGCGGACCCTCCTACGAGCAGTACTTC. The chain has TRBV10-3 and TRBJ2-7; 11 bases map to TRBD2. The J segment lost 0 bases and the V segment lost 4 bases, leaving 5 bases of the junction unmatched. Germline loops: CDR1 ENHRY, CDR2 SYGVKD. The CDR3 is 16 amino acids.

In nucleotides, the CDR3 is TGTGCCAGCACAAATCAGGGACAGGGGGCGGCAGAGACCCAGTACTTC. Encoded protein: CASTNQGQGAAETQYF. V is TRBV7-9 and J is TRBJ2-5, with 12 bases that match TRBD1. V was pared by 7 bases and J by 4 bases, with 10 bases of the junction left unmatched. This CDR3 comprises 16 residues. The germline CDR1 and CDR2 sequences are SEHNR and FQNEAQ (reference sequence). Variable domain in full (rest from reference TRBV7-9 and TRBJ2-5): DTGVSQNPRHKITKRGQNVTFRCDPISEHNRLYWYRQTLGQGPEFLTYFQNEAQLEKSRLLSDRFSAERPKGSFSTLEIQRTEQGDSAMYLCASTNQGQGAAETQYFGPGTRLLVL.

The chain is built from TRBV7-2 and TRBJ2-1; D call uncertain. Trimming took off 1 base at V and 6 bases at J, with 7 bases between the two ends. Per the germline V gene, CDR1 is SGHTA and CDR2 is FQGNSA. CDR3 length: 13 residues. CDR3 protein: CASSLEITNEQFF. CDR3 nucleotides: TGTGCCAGCAGCTTAGAGATCACCAATGAGCAGTTCTTC.

This chain uses TRBV2 with TRBJ2-1, with D possibly called TRBD1 or TRBD2 (6 bases each). This CDR3 has 15 amino acids. The V gene's germline CDR1 is SNHLY and CDR2 FYNNEI. V lost 0 bases, J lost 2 bases, and 8 bases lay in between. This CDR3 is CASSEARGPYNEQFF. CDR3 in DNA: TGTGCCAGCAGTGAAGCACGGGGGCCCTACAATGAGCAGTTCTTC.

The gene calls are TRBV6-1 and TRBJ2-7; D may be TRBD2 (5 bases). V gave up 4 bases and J gave up 7 bases, with 11 bases separating them. This CDR3 region has 12 residues. Germline V CDR1 and CDR2: MNHNS, SASEGT. The CDR3 here is CASSVMRDEQYF. For the CDR3, the DNA is TGTGCCAGCAGTGTAATGAGGGATGAGCAGTACTTC.

This clone turned up a few times. CDR3 in DNA: TGTGCCAGCAGTTGGCAGGGCGAGACGCCCCAGCATTTT. Translation gives CASSWQGETPQHF. The gene calls are TRBV27 and TRBJ1-5; D may be TRBD1 (5 bases). CDR1 and CDR2 from the germline V gene are MNHEY and SMNVEV (reference sequence). V shed 4 bases and J shed 9 bases, with 13 bases lying between them. This CDR3 comprises 13 residues.

The rearrangement joins TRBV27 to TRBJ2-1, with 11 positions matching TRBD2. The V gene's germline CDR1 is MNHEY and CDR2 SMNVEV (reference sequence). V shed 6 bases, J shed 4 bases, and the junction held 2 bases outside the gene matches. The CDR3 runs 14 residues. Here the CDR3 DNA reads TGTGCCAGCAGGGCTAGCGGGGGGTACAATGAGCAGTTCTTC. Translating gives CASRASGGYNEQFF.

The rearrangement uses TRBV30 and TRBJ2-4, with 8 bases lining up with TRBD1. V shed 5 bases and J 7 bases; nucleotides not matched to a gene: 4. Germline assignment: CDR1 GTSNPN and CDR2 SVGIG (reference sequence). The CDR3 covers 12 residues. The CDR3 reads CAWAPGGNIQYF. CDR3 sequence (DNA): TGTGCCTGGGCCCCAGGGGGCAACATTCAGTACTTC.

The CDR3 nucleotides are TGTGCCAGCAGTTTATCAGGGGAAACTGAAGCTTTCTTT. This translates into CASSLSGETEAFF. The chain uses TRBV27 and TRBJ1-1; the D gene is possibly TRBD1 (5 bases). The CDR3 loop spans 13 amino acids. The germline CDR1 and CDR2 sequences are MNHEY and SMNVEV (reference sequence). V was clipped by 0 bases and J by 5 bases, with 7 bases between them.

The chain has TRBV7-9 and TRBJ1-3; 7 nucleotides match TRBD1. This CDR3 has 17 amino acids. Germline lookup yields CDR1 SEHNR and CDR2 FQNEAQ (reference sequence). V gave up 4 bases and J gave up 0 bases; unmatched junction bases: 9. The chain's CDR3 is CASSYGGQLYSGNTIYF. The CDR3 coding sequence is TGTGCCAGCAGCTATGGGGGACAGCTTTACTCTGGAAACACCATATATTTT.

This clone was seen a handful of times. The chain combines TRBV7-9 with TRBJ1-2; 9 nucleotides align to TRBD1. Germline V gives CDR1 SEHNR, CDR2 FQNEAQ (reference sequence). J gave up 6 bases and V 3 bases, and 8 bases lay outside the gene matches. CDR3 length: 15 amino acids. The CDR3 region has the DNA TGTGCCAGCAGCTTGGCCTCGGGACAGGGACATGGCTACACCTTC. This sequence encodes CASSLASGQGHGYTF.

This chain uses TRBV19 with TRBJ1-2; tentative D call: TRBD1 (5 bases). V was trimmed by 2 bases and J by 4 bases, leaving 17 bases between them. Germline-derived CDR1 and CDR2 are LNHDA and SQIVND (reference sequence). This CDR3 is 16 amino acids long. The CDR3 is CASSIRQTKIFYGYTF. As DNA, the CDR3 is TGTGCCAGTAGTATAAGACAGACCAAAATCTTCTATGGCTACACCTTC.

V is TRBV5-5 and J is TRBJ2-3; D gene unclear. With 3 bases removed from V and 5 bases from J, the gap between germline ends came to 10 bases. The V gene's germline CDR1 is SGHKS and CDR2 YYEKEE (reference sequence). This CDR3 region has 13 residues. The CDR3 nucleotides read TGTGCCAGCAGCTCATCTCTCTTAGATACGCAGTATTTT. As protein: CASSSSLLDTQYF.

In this sample, this clone turned up a few times. The chain joins TRBV2 to TRBJ1-6; tentative D call: TRBD1 (5 bases). The CDR3 has 15 amino acids. Trimming pared 3 bases from V and 7 bases from J, leaving 13 bases between. Germline V gives CDR1 SNHLY, CDR2 FYNNEI. The CDR3 DNA sequence: TGTGCCAGCAGTGAGGGACGGGTGAGGAATTCACCCCTCCACTTT. Translated, it gives CASSEGRVRNSPLHF.

This chain joins TRBV20-1 and TRBJ1-2, with unresolved D. The germline V gene encodes CDR1 DFQATT and CDR2 SNEGSKA (reference sequence). The CDR3 has 11 amino acids. Trimming took 7 bases from V and 8 from J, leaving 14 bases between them. CDR3 DNA sequence: TGCAGTGTCAGGCTCCAGAAGGGCTACACCTTC. Its translation: CSVRLQKGYTF.

The CDR3 sequence: CASSTGTGVSTEAFF. In DNA form, the CDR3 reads TGTGCCAGCAGCACCGGGACAGGGGTCAGCACTGAAGCTTTCTTT. This chain connects TRBV9 to TRBJ1-1; 10 positions agree with TRBD1. The CDR3 contains 15 residues. Looked up from germline, CDR1 is SGDLS and CDR2 is YYNGEE. After removal of 4 bases from V and 4 bases from J, the junction contained 7 bases not matched to a gene.

V is TRBV11-1 and J is TRBJ1-1; D might be TRBD1 (5 bases). The length of the CDR3 is 14 residues. The V end was cut by 3 bases, the J end by 10 bases, with 18 bases between. Germline loops: CDR1 SGHAT, CDR2 FQDESV (reference sequence). In nucleotides, the CDR3 is TGTGCCAGCAGCTTGGGGTTCGGGACCTCAGGAGCTTTCTTT. This gives the protein CASSLGFGTSGAFF.

This chain links TRBV6-1 with TRBJ2-3, with D maybe TRBD2 (6 bases). CDR1 is MNHNS, CDR2 SASEGT, per germline. Trimming pared 7 bases from V and 2 bases from J, leaving 16 bases between. CDR3 size: 15 residues. CDR3 sequence (DNA): TGTGCCAGCACCCCCCGGGGGTTCGACACAGATACGCAGTATTTT. It is translated as CASTPRGFDTDTQYF.

This clone was observed a few times. The chain is built from TRBV23-1 and TRBJ1-4; D is possibly TRBD1 (5 bases). TRBV23-1 is classed as an ORF, of uncertain function. V gave up 3 bases and J gave up 6 bases, with 14 bases separating them. The CDR3 totals 15 residues. CDR3 DNA sequence: TGCGCCAGCAGTCAGACTCGGGACGGCCATGAAAAACTGTTTTTT. This sequence encodes CASSQTRDGHEKLFF.

The chain couples TRBV7-2 to TRBJ1-1; D unresolved. Germline CDR1 is SGHTA and CDR2 is FQGNSA. The CDR3 length is 12 residues. Trimming cost V 3 bases and J 6 bases, with 8 bases left between them. CDR3 bases: TGTGCCAGCAGCTTCGGACTTTCTGAAGCTTTCTTT. Its translation is CASSFGLSEAFF.

This clone turned up a few times. The J gene is TRBJ2-7, the V gene TRBV19; possible D gene TRBD1, 6 bases. Germline assignment: CDR1 LNHDA and CDR2 SQIVND (reference sequence). The CDR3 contains 13 residues. V gave up 3 bases and J gave up 3 bases, with 9 bases separating them. CDR3 sequence (DNA): TGTGCCAGTAGTATCCGGACAGACTACGAGCAGTACTTC. Protein sequence: CASSIRTDYEQYF.

V gene TRBV6-6 combines with J gene TRBJ2-2; a possible D gene is TRBD2 (5 bases). The V end lost 10 bases, the J end lost 6 bases, and 15 bases lay between the germline ends. The CDR3 runs 13 residues. Germline V lookup: CDR1 MNHNY, CDR2 SVGAGI (reference sequence). The CDR3 protein is CANQTGEPGELFF. CDR3 sequence (DNA): TGTGCCAACCAAACCGGGGAACCCGGGGAGCTGTTTTTT.

The CDR3, as DNA: TGTGCCAGCAGTCTCTCCAGGGGACAGGGGGCGCGGAGTGGCTACACCTTC. Its protein product is CASSLSRGQGARSGYTF. The rearrangement joins TRBV27 to TRBJ1-2, with TRBD1 matching over 12 bases. This CDR3 is 17 amino acids long. CDR1 and CDR2 (germline): MNHEY, SMNVEV (reference sequence). The V and J ends lost 5 bases and 7 bases, in that order; junction bases with no gene match: 14.